A selection of T cell receptor beta chains follows, all from one sample in a study of CD8 T cells in Susac syndrome. A single record per CDR3 protein comes from TCRdb applying MiXCR to the immunoSEQ multiplex PCR reads. The data hold 150,000 or so distinct CDR3 sequences, with 90% to 95% observed a single time. The sample was CD4+ T cells from PBMCs. The receptors derive from a human donor in good health. Both conserved end residues are part of each CDR3. Fields, in order: CDR3 DNA, CDR3 protein, V gene, J gene, clone size, D gene. D genes are given only for firm matches. Rows give clone size only sometimes, using once, few, many, or a class for an expanded clone.

CDR3 DNA: TGTGCCAGCAGCTTACGGGAGAGGGGCGAGCAGTACTTC
CDR3 protein: CASSLRERGEQYF
V gene: TRBV7-8
J gene: TRBJ2-7
clone size: -
D gene: -

CDR3 DNA: TGCAGTGCCCCCCTAGTGACAGGCTTTCATAATTCACCCCTCCACTTT
CDR3 protein: CSAPLVTGFHNSPLHF
V gene: TRBV20-1
J gene: TRBJ1-6
clone size: -
D gene: -

CDR3 DNA: TGCAGCGCGCTGAGGACTGACACAGATACGCAGTATTTT
CDR3 protein: CSALRTDTDTQYF
V gene: TRBV29-1
J gene: TRBJ2-3
clone size: -
D gene: -

CDR3 DNA: TGCGCCAGCAGCAGCTACCCCGGGACAGGGTTGGAGCAGTACTTC
CDR3 protein: CASSSYPGTGLEQYF
V gene: TRBV5-1
J gene: TRBJ2-7
clone size: -
D gene: TRBD1

CDR3 DNA: TGTGCCAGCAGCTTGGGGTTAGGGAACGAGCAGTACTTC
CDR3 protein: CASSLGLGNEQYF
V gene: TRBV7-9
J gene: TRBJ2-7
clone size: once
D gene: -

CDR3 DNA: TGTGCCAGCAGTTTGAAGGGGGCCCGACAAAACATTCAGTACTTC
CDR3 protein: CASSLKGARQNIQYF
V gene: TRBV12-3/TRBV12-4
J gene: TRBJ2-4
clone size: -
D gene: TRBD1

CDR3 DNA: TGTGCCAGCAGCCCGACAGGGGGCAACAATCAGCCCCAGCATTTT
CDR3 protein: CASSPTGGNNQPQHF
V gene: TRBV3-1
J gene: TRBJ1-5
clone size: once
D gene: TRBD1

CDR3 DNA: TGCGCCAGCAGCCAAGATCCTAGCGGGGGGCCGATGTTGACAGATACGCAGTATTTT
CDR3 protein: CASSQDPSGGPMLTDTQYF
V gene: TRBV4-1
J gene: TRBJ2-3
clone size: -
D gene: TRBD2

CDR3 DNA: TGTGCCAGCAGTTTAACGGACTACGAGCAGTACTTC
CDR3 protein: CASSLTDYEQYF
V gene: TRBV28
J gene: TRBJ2-7
clone size: -
D gene: -

CDR3 DNA: TGCAGCGCCGAGGCCGGGACCCGGGCAGGCTACACCTTC
CDR3 protein: CSAEAGTRAGYTF
V gene: TRBV29-1
J gene: TRBJ1-2
clone size: -
D gene: -

CDR3 DNA: TGTGCCAGCAGCCAAGCGGACAGGGGGACCTACGAGCAGTACTTC
CDR3 protein: CASSQADRGTYEQYF
V gene: TRBV3-1
J gene: TRBJ2-7
clone size: few
D gene: TRBD1